The present T cell receptor (beta chain) was sequenced within a study of response to subunit inactivated influenza vaccine. Whole-study findings and limits: It was suggested by the authors that few new T cells are recruited by each seasonal influenza vaccination.

TCRdb reprocessed the RT-PCR reads via MiXCR and lists one record per CDR3 protein. The profile covers around 790,000 distinct CDR3 sequences, with approximately 21% appearing a single time and roughly 10% taken by the ten largest. Remarks on this clonotype: Its matching antigen is unknown.

The CDR3 contains 12 residues. CDR1 and CDR2 (germline): SQVTM, ANQGSEA. V gave up 0 bases and J gave up 6 bases, with 9 bases separating them. This receptor was taken from a man aged 50-59 years who received an inactivated influenza vaccine. The input for sequencing was PBMCs from blood, taken 5 days after vaccination. The rearrangement uses TRBV29-1 and TRBJ2-7, with D tentatively TRBD2 (6 bases). The CDR3 sequence: CSVEDPGAEQYF. CDR3 nucleotides: TGCAGCGTTGAAGACCCGGGAGCCGAGCAGTACTTC.